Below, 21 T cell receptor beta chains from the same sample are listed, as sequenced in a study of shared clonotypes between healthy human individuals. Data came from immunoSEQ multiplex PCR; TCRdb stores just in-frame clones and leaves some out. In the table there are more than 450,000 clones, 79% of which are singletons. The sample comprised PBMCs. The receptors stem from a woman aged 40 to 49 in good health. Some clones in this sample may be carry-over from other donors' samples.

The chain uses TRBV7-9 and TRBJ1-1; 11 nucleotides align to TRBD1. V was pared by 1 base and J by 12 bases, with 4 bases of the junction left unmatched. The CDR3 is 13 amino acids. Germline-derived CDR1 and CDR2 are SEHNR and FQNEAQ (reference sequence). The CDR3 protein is CASSLGDRGETFF. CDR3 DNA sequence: TGTGCCAGCAGCTTAGGGGACAGGGGGGAGACTTTCTTT. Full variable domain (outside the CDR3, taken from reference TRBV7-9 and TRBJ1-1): DTGVSQNPRHKITKRGQNVTFRCDPISEHNRLYWYRQTLGQGPEFLTYFQNEAQLEKSRLLSDRFSAERPKGSFSTLEIQRTEQGDSAMYLCASSLGDRGETFFGQGTRLTVV.

The DNA for the CDR3 is TGTGCCAGCACAGTTGGTTCCTCAAATGAGCAGTTCTTC. Translating gives CASTVGSSNEQFF. The chain joins TRBV7-3 to TRBJ2-1; D gene uncertain. CDR3 length equals 13 residues. V lost 7 bases and J lost 7, with 14 bases in between. The V gene's germline CDR1 is SGHTA and CDR2 FQGTGA.

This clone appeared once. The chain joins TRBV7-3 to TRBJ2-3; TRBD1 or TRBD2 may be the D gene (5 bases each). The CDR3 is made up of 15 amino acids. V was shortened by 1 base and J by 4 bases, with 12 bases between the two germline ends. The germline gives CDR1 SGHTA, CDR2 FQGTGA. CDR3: CASSLNGGPADTQYF. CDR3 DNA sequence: TGTGCCAGCAGCTTAAATGGGGGTCCGGCAGATACGCAGTATTTT. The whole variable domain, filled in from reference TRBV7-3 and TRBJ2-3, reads GAGVSQTPSNKVTEKGKYVELRCDPISGHTALYWYRQSLGQGPEFLIYFQGTGAADDSGLPNDRFFAVRPEGSVSTLKIQRTERGDSAVYLCASSLNGGPADTQYFGPGTRLTVL.

CDR3 bases: TGTGCCAGCAGTTTATCCATACCCACCGGGGAGCTGTTTTTT. As protein: CASSLSIPTGELFF. The gene calls are TRBV27 and TRBJ2-2, with unresolved D. This CDR3 comprises 14 residues. Trimming left V 0 bases short and J 4 bases short, with 6 bases between. Germline V gene sequence: CDR1 MNHEY, CDR2 SMNVEV (reference sequence).

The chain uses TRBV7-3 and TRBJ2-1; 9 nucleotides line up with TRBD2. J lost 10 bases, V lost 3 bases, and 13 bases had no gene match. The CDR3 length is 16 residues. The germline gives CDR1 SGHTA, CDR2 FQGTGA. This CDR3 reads CASSFGGSSGTDEQFF. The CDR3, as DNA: TGTGCCAGCAGCTTTGGGGGGTCTAGCGGGACTGACGAGCAGTTCTTC.

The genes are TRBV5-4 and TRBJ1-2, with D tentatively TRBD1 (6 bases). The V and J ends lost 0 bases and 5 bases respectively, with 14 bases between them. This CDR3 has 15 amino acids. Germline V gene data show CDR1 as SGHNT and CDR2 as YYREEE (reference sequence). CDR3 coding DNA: TGTGCCAGCAGCTTGGCGGGGGCCCACTTATATGGCTACACCTTC. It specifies CASSLAGAHLYGYTF.

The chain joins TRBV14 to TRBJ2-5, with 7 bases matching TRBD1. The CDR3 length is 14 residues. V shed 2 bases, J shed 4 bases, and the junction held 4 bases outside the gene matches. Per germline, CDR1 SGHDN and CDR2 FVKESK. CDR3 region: CASSQRAGGETQYF. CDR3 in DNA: TGTGCCAGCAGCCAACGCGCAGGGGGAGAGACCCAGTACTTC.

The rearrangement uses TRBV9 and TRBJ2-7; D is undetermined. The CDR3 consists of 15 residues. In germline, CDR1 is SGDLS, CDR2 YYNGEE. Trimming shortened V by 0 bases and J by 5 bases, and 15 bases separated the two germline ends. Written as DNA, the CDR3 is TGTGCCAGCAGCGTAGCCCCCGAGGCTTGGAACGAGCAGTACTTC. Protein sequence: CASSVAPEAWNEQYF.

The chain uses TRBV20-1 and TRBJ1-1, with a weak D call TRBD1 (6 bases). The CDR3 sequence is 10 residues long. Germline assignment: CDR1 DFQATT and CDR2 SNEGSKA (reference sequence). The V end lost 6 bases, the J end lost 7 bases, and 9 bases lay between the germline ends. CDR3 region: CSARTVEAFF. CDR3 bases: TGCAGTGCGCGGACAGTTGAAGCTTTCTTT.

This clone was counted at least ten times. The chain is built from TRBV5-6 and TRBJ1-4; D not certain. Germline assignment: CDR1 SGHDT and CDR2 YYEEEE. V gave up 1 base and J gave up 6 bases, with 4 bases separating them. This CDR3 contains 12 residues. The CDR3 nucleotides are TGTGCCAGCAGCTTGTCGGATGAAAAACTGTTTTTT. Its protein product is CASSLSDEKLFF.

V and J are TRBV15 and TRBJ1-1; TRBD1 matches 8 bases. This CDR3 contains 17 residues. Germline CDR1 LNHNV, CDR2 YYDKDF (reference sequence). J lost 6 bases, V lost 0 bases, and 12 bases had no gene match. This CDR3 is CATSRDRWGQATAEAFF. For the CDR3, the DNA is TGTGCCACCAGCAGAGACCGCTGGGGACAGGCGACCGCTGAAGCTTTCTTT.

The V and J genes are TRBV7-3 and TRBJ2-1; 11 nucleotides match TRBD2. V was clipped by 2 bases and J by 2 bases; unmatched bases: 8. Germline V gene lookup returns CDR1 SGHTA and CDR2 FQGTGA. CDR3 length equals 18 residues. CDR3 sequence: CASSLVSSGRWAYNEQFF. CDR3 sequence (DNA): TGTGCCAGCAGCTTAGTGTCTAGCGGGAGGTGGGCCTACAATGAGCAGTTCTTC.

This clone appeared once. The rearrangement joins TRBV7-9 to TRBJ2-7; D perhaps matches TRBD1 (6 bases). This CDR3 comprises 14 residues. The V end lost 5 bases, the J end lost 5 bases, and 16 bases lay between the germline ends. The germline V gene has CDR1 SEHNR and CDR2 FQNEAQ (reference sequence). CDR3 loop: CASSQLGGVDEQYF. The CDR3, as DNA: TGTGCCAGCAGCCAGTTAGGGGGTGTCGACGAGCAGTACTTC. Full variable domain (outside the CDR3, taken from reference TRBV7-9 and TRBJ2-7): DTGVSQNPRHKITKRGQNVTFRCDPISEHNRLYWYRQTLGQGPEFLTYFQNEAQLEKSRLLSDRFSAERPKGSFSTLEIQRTEQGDSAMYLCASSQLGGVDEQYFGPGTRLTVT.

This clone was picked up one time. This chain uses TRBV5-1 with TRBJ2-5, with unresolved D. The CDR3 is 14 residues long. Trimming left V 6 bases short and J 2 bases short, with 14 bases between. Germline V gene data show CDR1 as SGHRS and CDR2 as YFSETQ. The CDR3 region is CASNPQPGQETQYF. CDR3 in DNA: TGCGCCAGCAATCCACAGCCGGGTCAAGAGACCCAGTACTTC. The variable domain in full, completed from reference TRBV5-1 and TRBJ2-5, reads KAGVTQTPRYLIKTRGQQVTLSCSPISGHRSVSWYQQTPGQGLQFLFEYFSETQRNKGNFPGRFSGRQFSNSRSEMNVSTLELGDSALYLCASNPQPGQETQYFGPGTRLLVL.

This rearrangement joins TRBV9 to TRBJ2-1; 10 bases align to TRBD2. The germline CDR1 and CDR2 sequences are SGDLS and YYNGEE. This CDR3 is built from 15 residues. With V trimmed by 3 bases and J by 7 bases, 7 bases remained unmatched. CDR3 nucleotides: TGTGCCAGCAGCGAACTAGCGGGAAGGGATAATGAGCAGTTCTTC. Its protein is CASSELAGRDNEQFF. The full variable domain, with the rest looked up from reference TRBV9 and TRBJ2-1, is DSGVTQTPKHLITATGQRVTLRCSPRSGDLSVYWYQQSLDQGLQFLIQYYNGEERAKGNILERFSAQQFPDLHSELNLSSLELGDSALYFCASSELAGRDNEQFFGPGTRLTVL.

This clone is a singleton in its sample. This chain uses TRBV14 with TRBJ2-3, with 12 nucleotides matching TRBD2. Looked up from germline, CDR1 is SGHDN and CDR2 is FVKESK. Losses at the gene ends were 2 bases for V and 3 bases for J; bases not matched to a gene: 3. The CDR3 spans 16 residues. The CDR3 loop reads CASSQTSGRNTDTQYF. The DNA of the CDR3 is TGTGCCAGCAGCCAAACTAGCGGGAGGAATACAGATACGCAGTATTTT.

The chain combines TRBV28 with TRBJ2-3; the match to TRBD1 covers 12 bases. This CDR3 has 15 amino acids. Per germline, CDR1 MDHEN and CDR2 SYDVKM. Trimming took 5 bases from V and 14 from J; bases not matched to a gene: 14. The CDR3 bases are TGTGCCAGCAGTCCACCGGGACAGGGGGCGGACAGGCGGTATTTT. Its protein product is CASSPPGQGADRRYF.

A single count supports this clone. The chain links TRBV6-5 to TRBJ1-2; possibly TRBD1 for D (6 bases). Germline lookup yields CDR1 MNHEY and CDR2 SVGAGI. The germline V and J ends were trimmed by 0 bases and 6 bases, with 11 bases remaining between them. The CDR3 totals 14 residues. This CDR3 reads CASSYSYRDHGYTF. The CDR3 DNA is TGTGCCAGCAGTTACTCCTACAGGGACCATGGCTACACCTTC.

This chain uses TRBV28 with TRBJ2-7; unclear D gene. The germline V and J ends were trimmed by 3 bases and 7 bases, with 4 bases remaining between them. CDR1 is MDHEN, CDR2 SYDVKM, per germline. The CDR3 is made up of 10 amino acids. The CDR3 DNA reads TGTGCCAGCAGTTTGCGGGAGCAGTACTTC. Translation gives CASSLREQYF. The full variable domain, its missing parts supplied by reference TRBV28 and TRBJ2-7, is DVKVTQSSRYLVKRTGEKVFLECVQDMDHENMFWYRQDPGLGLRLIYFSYDVKMKEKGDIPEGYSVSREKKERFSLILESASTNQTSMYLCASSLREQYFGPGTRLTVT.

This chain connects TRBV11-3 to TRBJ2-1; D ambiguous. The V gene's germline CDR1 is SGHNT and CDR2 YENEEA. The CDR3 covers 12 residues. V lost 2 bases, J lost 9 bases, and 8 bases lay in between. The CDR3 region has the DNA TGTGCCAGCAGCTTATCGATGGGTGAGCAGTTCTTC. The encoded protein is CASSLSMGEQFF.

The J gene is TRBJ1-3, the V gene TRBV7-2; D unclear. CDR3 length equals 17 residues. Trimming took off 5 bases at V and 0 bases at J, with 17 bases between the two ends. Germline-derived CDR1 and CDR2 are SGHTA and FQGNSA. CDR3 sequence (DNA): TGTGCCAGCAGCCCCGACGATAGGAAAACCTCTGGAAACACCATATATTTT. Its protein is CASSPDDRKTSGNTIYF. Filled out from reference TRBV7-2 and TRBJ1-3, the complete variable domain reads GAGVSQSPSNKVTEKGKDVELRCDPISGHTALYWYRQSLGQGLEFLIYFQGNSAPDKSGLPSDRFSAERTGGSVSTLTIQRTQQEDSAVYLCASSPDDRKTSGNTIYFGEGSWLTVV.